This is a list of T cell receptor beta chains from one sample in a study of CD8+ T cells in alopecia areata. Clones were sequenced by immunoSEQ multiplex PCR, and TCRdb holds only the in-frame ones, with some missing. The data contain 180,000 or so clones, approximately 55% of them seen just once; the ten biggest clones take up 11%. Sequenced material: CD8+ T cells sorted from blood, taken at week 24, from a patient treated with tofacitinib. The receptors derive from a human donor with alopecia areata. CDR3s include the opening cysteine and the closing phenylalanine or tryptophan. Each record gives: clone size, J gene, V gene, D gene, CDR3 DNA, CDR3 protein. The D gene is left open where the match is weak. Clone size appears in some rows only: once, few, many, or a class for an expanded clone.

.,TRBJ1-1,TRBV19,TRBD1,TGTGCCAGTAGTACCCCGGGACAGGGGATTCTAGATGCTTTCTTT,CASSTPGQGILDAFF
.,TRBJ1-2,TRBV30,.,TGTGCCTGGAGTGTACAAGCAGTTAACTATGGCTACACCTTC,CAWSVQAVNYGYTF
.,TRBJ1-5,TRBV23-1,.,TGCGCCAGCAGTCAGAGCCCCCCCACTGCAGGGTGGAAGCAGCCCCAGCATTTT,CASSQSPPTAGWKQPQHF
few,TRBJ2-7,TRBV7-2,TRBD2,TGTGCCAGCAGCTTAGGAGTCGGGGGGGCCAGCGAGCAGTACTTC,CASSLGVGGASEQYF
few,TRBJ1-4,TRBV5-6,.,TGTGCCAGCAGCCCGGGTGTAGGACATGAAAAACTGTTTTTT,CASSPGVGHEKLFF
.,TRBJ1-1,TRBV30,.,TGTGCCCAGAAGACAGGCCGGAATGAAGCTTTCTTT,CAQKTGRNEAFF
.,TRBJ1-4,TRBV29-1,.,TGCAGCGTCCCGTTACAGGGCACGACGGATGAAAAACTGTTTTTT,CSVPLQGTTDEKLFF
.,TRBJ1-1,TRBV6-6,.,TGTGCCAGCAGTTCGGGGTCCCCTGAAGCTTTCTTT,CASSSGSPEAFF
few,TRBJ2-1,TRBV7-9,TRBD2,TGTGCCAGCAGGCCCAGTAGCGGGGGGCCCATCGTTGAGCAGTTCTTC,CASRPSSGGPIVEQFF
.,TRBJ1-2,TRBV2,.,TGTGCCAGCAGTCGGACAGATCTCACTAACTATGGCTACACCTTC,CASSRTDLTNYGYTF
.,TRBJ1-5,TRBV4-3,.,TGCGCCAGCAGCCACGGACGAGGGATGGGTCAGCCCCAGCATTTT,CASSHGRGMGQPQHF
few,TRBJ2-3,TRBV7-7,.,TGTGCCAGCAGCTCCCGACTGACAGATACGCAGTATTTT,CASSSRLTDTQYF
.,TRBJ2-7,TRBV9,.,TGTGCCAGCAGCGTGGGAGGAGGGACAGCCCCCCGCGAGCAGTACTTC,CASSVGGGTAPREQYF
.,TRBJ2-7,TRBV30,.,TGTGCCTGGAGTGTAAACGGGGGGCTAACCTACGAGCAGTACTTC,CAWSVNGGLTYEQYF
few,TRBJ2-2,TRBV6-4,.,TGTGCCAGCAGCGGGACTAACACCGGGGAGCTGTTTTTT,CASSGTNTGELFF
few,TRBJ1-1,TRBV14,.,TGTGCCAGCAGCCCCAGAATGAACACTGAAGCTTTCTTT,CASSPRMNTEAFF
few,TRBJ1-2,TRBV29-1,TRBD1,TGCAGCTTCCGAGCCGGGACAGAAAACTATGGCTACACCTTC,CSFRAGTENYGYTF
.,TRBJ2-7,TRBV5-6,TRBD2,TGTGCCAGCAGCCCGGAAGGACTAGTCCCCTACGAGCAGTACTTC,CASSPEGLVPYEQYF
.,TRBJ2-7,TRBV10-1,TRBD1,TGCGCCAGCAGTGAGACGCCGGGACAGGGCTACGAGCAGTACTTC,CASSETPGQGYEQYF
.,TRBJ1-2,TRBV29-1,TRBD1,TGCAGCGTCTGGACAGGGTGGGGCTACACCTTC,CSVWTGWGYTF